These T cell receptor beta chains were read from a single sample in a study of Graves' ophthalmopathy and Graves' hyperthyroidism. TCRdb passed the multiplex PCR reads through MiXCR, listing each CDR3 protein once. Altogether about 380,000 distinct CDR3 sequences are present, 15% to 19% being singletons, with the ten largest covering approximately 7%. The material sequenced was peripheral blood. The receptors stem from a woman between 18 and 30 years old with stable Graves' hyperthyroidism. CDR3s include the opening cysteine and the closing phenylalanine or tryptophan. A D gene is named only where the DNA matches it firmly. Some rows have no size entry. The others give once, few or many, or a class for an expanded clone.

TRBV4-2,TRBJ2-6,TRBD1,few,CASSPPAPGTGVGANVLTF,TGTGCCAGCAGCCCCCCGGCCCCCGGGACAGGGGTTGGGGCCAACGTCCTGACTTTC
TRBV12-3/TRBV12-4,TRBJ2-3,.,many,CASSLAASTDTQYF,TGTGCCAGCAGTTTAGCGGCTAGCACAGATACGCAGTATTTT
TRBV27,TRBJ2-5,.,few,CASSFFQGAETQYF,TGTGCCAGCAGTTTCTTTCAAGGGGCGGAGACCCAGTACTTC
TRBV13,TRBJ2-2,.,once,CASSFSSWLHEGELFF,TGTGCCAGCAGCTTTTCCTCTTGGCTTCATGAGGGGGAGCTGTTTTTT
TRBV7-3,TRBJ1-1,.,.,CASSLSGGATGTEAFF,TGTGCCAGCAGCTTAAGCGGGGGGGCCACCGGGACTGAAGCTTTCTTT
TRBV6-2/TRBV6-3,TRBJ1-5,.,many,CQDRGKNQPQHF,TGCCAAGATAGAGGGAAGAATCAGCCCCAGCATTTT
TRBV6-1,TRBJ1-1,.,many,CASSPLFRDTEAFF,TGTGCCAGCAGTCCTCTGTTCCGGGACACTGAAGCTTTCTTT
TRBV6-1,TRBJ1-1,.,many,CASSDPGSGSTEAFF,TGTGCCAGCAGCGATCCGGGATCAGGGAGCACTGAAGCTTTCTTT
TRBV29-1,TRBJ2-5,.,many,CSVAGGEETQYF,TGCAGCGTTGCCGGCGGGGAAGAGACCCAGTACTTC
TRBV7-9,TRBJ2-7,.,many,CATGDGTYEQYF,TGTGCCACCGGGGACGGTACCTACGAGCAGTACTTC
TRBV11-2,TRBJ1-1,TRBD1,many,CASSPRPDRGVTEAFF,TGTGCCAGCAGCCCTAGACCCGACAGGGGCGTCACTGAAGCTTTCTTT
TRBV12-5,TRBJ1-2,.,many,CASGVPGSNYGYTF,TGTGCTAGTGGTGTCCCAGGTTCAAACTATGGCTACACCTTC
TRBV4-2,TRBJ1-5,.,many,CASSPQLQGSNQPQHF,TGTGCCAGCAGCCCACAACTGCAGGGGAGCAATCAGCCCCAGCATTTT
TRBV11-3,TRBJ1-2,.,many,CASSLNSAGYNYGYTF,TGTGCCAGCAGCTTAAACTCCGCAGGGTACAACTATGGCTACACCTTC
TRBV11-2,TRBJ2-7,TRBD1,many,CASSLVGQGDPPSYEQYF,TGTGCCAGCAGCTTAGTTGGACAGGGGGACCCGCCGTCCTACGAGCAGTACTTC
TRBV19,TRBJ1-1,TRBD1,many,CASSISQGASGSRRAFF,TGTGCCAGTAGTATTAGCCAGGGGGCCTCCGGATCGCGGAGAGCTTTCTTT
TRBV7-8,TRBJ2-5,.,many,CASSPRDGRPRETQYF,TGTGCCAGCAGCCCCCGGGACGGCCGGCCAAGGGAGACCCAGTACTTC
TRBV15,TRBJ2-2,.,many,CATTLGSHNTGELFF,TGTGCCACCACTCTGGGGAGTCACAACACCGGGGAGCTGTTTTTT
TRBV10-3,TRBJ1-1,.,few,CAISEPSRGANTEAFF,TGTGCCATCAGTGAGCCCTCTCGGGGGGCGAACACTGAAGCTTTCTTT
TRBV7-2,TRBJ2-5,.,many,CASSLDPQETQYF,TGTGCCAGCAGCTTAGACCCTCAAGAGACCCAGTACTTC
TRBV7-2,TRBJ1-6,.,many,CASSLGWGTYNSPLHF,TGTGCCAGCAGCTTAGGGTGGGGGACCTATAATTCACCCCTCCACTTT
TRBV12-3/TRBV12-4,TRBJ1-5,TRBD1,many,CASSFGTGQYSNQPQHF,TGTGCCAGCAGTTTTGGGACAGGGCAATATAGCAATCAGCCCCAGCATTTT
TRBV12-5,TRBJ2-7,.,many,CASGLVKLGASSYEQYF,TGTGCTAGTGGTTTGGTGAAGCTGGGGGCGAGCTCCTACGAGCAGTACTTC
TRBV7-9,TRBJ2-7,.,.,CASSIKGAYEQYF,TGTGCCAGCAGTATCAAGGGAGCCTACGAGCAGTACTTC
TRBV20-1,TRBJ1-6,TRBD1,many,CSAIGDSGNSPLHF,TGCAGTGCTATCGGGGACAGCGGTAATTCACCCCTCCACTTT
TRBV3-1,TRBJ2-5,.,.,CASSQDGSETQYF,TGTGCCAGCAGCCAAGACGGCTCAGAGACCCAGTACTTC
TRBV6-5,TRBJ1-1,TRBD1,many,CASSRSNRGMNTEAFF,TGTGCCAGCAGTCGATCAAACAGGGGCATGAACACTGAAGCTTTCTTT
TRBV29-1,TRBJ1-1,.,many,CSVEDGARTNTEAFF,TGCAGCGTTGAAGACGGTGCAAGGACTAACACTGAAGCTTTCTTT
TRBV6-2/TRBV6-3,TRBJ2-7,.,many,CASISRDSHDEQYF,TGTGCCAGCATCAGCCGGGACTCTCACGACGAGCAGTACTTC
TRBV5-1,TRBJ1-1,TRBD1,few,CASSPRGAPVGTEAFF,TGCGCCAGCAGCCCCAGGGGGGCCCCCGTGGGCACTGAAGCTTTCTTT
TRBV12-3/TRBV12-4,TRBJ1-1,.,many,CASSFNRLNTEAFF,TGTGCCAGCAGTTTTAACAGGCTGAACACTGAAGCTTTCTTT
TRBV27,TRBJ1-2,TRBD1,.,CASSPRDRLNGYTF,TGTGCCAGCAGTCCCAGGGACAGGTTGAATGGCTACACCTTC
TRBV5-8,TRBJ2-2,.,few,CASSSSTQWNGELFF,TGTGCCAGCAGCTCCTCAACCCAGTGGAACGGGGAGCTGTTTTTT
TRBV20-1,TRBJ2-2,TRBD2,few,CSARELAGIVGTGELFF,TGCAGTGCTAGAGAACTAGCGGGGATCGTCGGCACCGGGGAGCTGTTTTTT
TRBV12-3/TRBV12-4,TRBJ1-1,.,many,CASGTRGDTEAFF,TGTGCCAGCGGGACACGGGGAGACACTGAAGCTTTCTTT
TRBV9,TRBJ1-2,.,.,CASSVGGPDYGYTF,TGTGCCAGCAGCGTAGGTGGACCTGACTATGGCTACACCTTC
TRBV19,TRBJ1-5,.,few,CASTTTDHTPNQPQHF,TGTGCCAGTACCACGACTGACCATACACCCAACCAGCCCCAGCATTTT
TRBV6-1,TRBJ1-2,.,many,CASSPTRVYGYTF,TGTGCCAGCAGTCCGACGAGGGTCTATGGCTACACCTTC
TRBV4-1,TRBJ1-1,.,.,CASSLLGSNTEAFF,TGCGCCAGCAGCCTACTCGGATCGAACACTGAAGCTTTCTTT
TRBV6-1,TRBJ1-1,.,many,CASSEVGATEAFF,TGTGCCAGCAGTGAAGTGGGGGCAACTGAAGCTTTCTTT
TRBV20-1,TRBJ2-7,.,many,CSARRVGAALSYEQYF,TGCAGTGCTAGGAGGGTGGGAGCGGCCCTCTCCTACGAGCAGTACTTC
TRBV24-1,TRBJ1-1,.,many,CATFGRARRMNEAFF,TGTGCCACCTTCGGGAGAGCCCGAAGAATGAATGAAGCTTTCTTT
TRBV7-2,TRBJ2-7,TRBD1,many,CASSAGQGRSYEQYF,TGTGCCAGCAGCGCGGGACAGGGGCGCTCCTACGAGCAGTACTTC
TRBV13,TRBJ2-6,.,many,CASSSPGGSGANVLTF,TGTGCCAGCAGCTCGCCCGGGGGATCAGGGGCCAACGTCCTGACTTTC
TRBV20-1,TRBJ1-6,TRBD1,.,CSARVVQGALGSPLHF,TGCAGTGCTAGAGTTGTACAGGGGGCGCTGGGTTCACCCCTCCACTTT
TRBV20-1,TRBJ1-1,.,many,CSAKGENTEAFF,TGCAGTGCTAAGGGCGAGAACACTGAAGCTTTCTTT
TRBV7-2,TRBJ2-5,TRBD2,many,CASSFLAGQETQYF,TGTGCCAGCAGCTTCCTAGCGGGCCAAGAGACCCAGTACTTC
TRBV7-9,TRBJ2-4,.,.,CASSLFGGRAKNIQYF,TGTGCCAGCAGCTTGTTTGGGGGCAGGGCCAAAAACATTCAGTACTTC
TRBV12-3/TRBV12-4,TRBJ1-2,.,many,CASSLESGLVGRTF,TGTGCCAGCAGTTTAGAATCCGGCCTCGTTGGGAGGACCTTC
TRBV12-3/TRBV12-4,TRBJ2-5,TRBD2,many,CASSSWTSGGLETQYF,TGTGCCAGCAGTTCCTGGACTAGCGGGGGACTGGAGACCCAGTACTTC
TRBV6-1,TRBJ1-2,.,many,CASSENRQYGYTF,TGTGCCAGCAGTGAAAATCGACAGTACGGCTACACCTTC
TRBV14,TRBJ2-7,.,many,CARTPAYEQYF,TGTGCCAGGACTCCGGCCTACGAGCAGTACTTC
TRBV6-1,TRBJ1-5,TRBD1,few,CASRPLEGASNQPQHF,TGTGCCAGCAGACCCCTGGAGGGGGCGAGCAATCAGCCCCAGCATTTT
TRBV2,TRBJ1-5,.,many,CASSDRRNQPQHF,TGTGCCAGCAGTGACCGAAGGAATCAGCCCCAGCATTTT
TRBV19,TRBJ1-6,TRBD1,.,CASSSINGGGKFSPLHF,TGTGCCAGTAGTAGTATAAATGGAGGGGGCAAGTTTTCACCCCTCCACTTT
TRBV12-5,TRBJ1-2,.,.,CASGFRDTPYGYTF,TGTGCTAGTGGTTTCCGGGACACTCCATATGGCTACACCTTC
TRBV19,TRBJ1-1,TRBD1,many,CASSISTGDTEAFF,TGTGCCAGTAGTATTTCGACAGGGGACACTGAAGCTTTCTTT
TRBV6-2/TRBV6-3,TRBJ2-5,TRBD2,many,CASSYERGVETQYF,TGTGCCAGCAGTTACGAGCGGGGTGTGGAGACCCAGTACTTC
TRBV7-2,TRBJ1-6,.,many,CASSHRDSPLHF,TGTGCCAGCAGCCATCGGGATTCACCCCTCCACTTT
TRBV7-2,TRBJ1-1,TRBD1,few,CASSLRTGVNTEAFF,TGTGCCAGCAGCTTGCGGACAGGGGTGAACACTGAAGCTTTCTTT